This T cell receptor beta chain is from a study of early T cells in non-severe SARS-CoV-2 infection. Turning to the study itself: Sequenced bulk RNA came from whole blood that was unsorted, and chains were unpaired.

Germline V lookup: CDR1 SEHNR, CDR2 FQNEAQ (reference sequence). The ends were cut back, 5 bases at V and 9 bases at J, with 26 bases in the middle. The CDR3 totals 16 residues. Findings and caveats of the study: VDJdb matching skewed toward anti-spike CD8 responses, missing private and CD4 specificities.

In regard to this clonotype: Its antigen is unidentified.

Attached unique molecular identifiers marked individual cDNA molecules. TCRdb fed the 5' RACE reads into MiXCR, producing one record per CDR3 protein. The sample carries 70,000 to 90,000 distinct CDR3 sequences, 14% to 15% recorded once. Input material: whole blood. The sequence came from an adult who was a healthcare worker with PCR-confirmed SARS-CoV-2 infection or an uninfected control (not recorded which). The rearrangement joins TRBV7-9 to TRBJ2-7; D not resolved. The CDR3 nucleotides read TGTGCCAGCAGCGATAGAGTCCCAGAAGCCCCGTTAGGGCAGTACTTC. Encoded protein: CASSDRVPEAPLGQYF.